Here is one T cell receptor beta chain with its context. Profiling relied on immunoSEQ multiplex PCR, and the TCRdb table lists in-frame clones only, not all of them. The data contain almost 55,000 clones, about 80% of them singletons. The sample comes from a study of memory CD4+ T cells and cytomegalovirus serostatus. The sort gate was single viable CD3+CD4+CD8-CD45RO+ cells for memory CD4+ T cells. Germline V lookup: CDR1 SQVTM, CDR2 ANQGSEA. CDR3 length: 11 residues. V lost 3 bases, J lost 1 base, and 3 bases lay in between. V and J are TRBV29-1 and TRBJ2-5, with D unclear. The source material was memory CD4+ T cells from blood. The TCR sequence derives from an adult in good health and CMV-seronegative. CDR3 loop: CSVDRQETQYF. The CDR3 region has the DNA TGCAGCGTTGACCGCCAAGAGACCCAGTACTTC.